Listed below are T cell receptor beta chains from one sample, sequenced in a study of shared clonotypes between healthy human individuals. The data were produced by immunoSEQ multiplex PCR, yet TCRdb's version contains in-frame clones alone and is incomplete. This sample has roughly 2,000,000 clones, with just over 90% found just once. Sequencing was performed on naive CD8+ T cells from PBMCs. The receptors were gathered from a man aged 18 to 29 in good health. Some clones in this sample may be carry-over from other donors' samples. CDR3s include the opening cysteine and the closing phenylalanine or tryptophan. A D gene is named only where the DNA matches it firmly. Only part of the rows carry a size: once, few, many, or a class if the clone is expanded.

V gene: TRBV9
clone size: .
J gene: TRBJ2-1
D gene: .
CDR3 protein: CASSVALWGEDEQFF
CDR3 DNA: TGTGCCAGCAGCGTAGCCCTTTGGGGTGAGGATGAGCAGTTCTTC

V gene: TRBV13
clone size: .
J gene: TRBJ2-7
D gene: TRBD1
CDR3 protein: CASSYRDRGAYEQYF
CDR3 DNA: TGTGCCAGCAGCTACCGGGACAGGGGCGCCTACGAGCAGTACTTC

V gene: TRBV7-9
clone size: .
J gene: TRBJ1-1
D gene: TRBD1
CDR3 protein: CASSLSGGAWNTEAFF
CDR3 DNA: TGTGCCAGCAGCTTGTCAGGGGGCGCGTGGAACACTGAAGCTTTCTTT

V gene: TRBV5-8
clone size: .
J gene: TRBJ2-7
D gene: TRBD1
CDR3 protein: CASRKAGTGIHEQYF
CDR3 DNA: TGTGCCAGCAGAAAGGCAGGGACAGGGATCCACGAGCAGTACTTC

V gene: TRBV9
clone size: .
J gene: TRBJ2-1
D gene: TRBD1
CDR3 protein: CASSNYPQGFSRQAEQFF
CDR3 DNA: TGTGCCAGCAGCAATTACCCACAGGGGTTTTCTCGACAAGCGGAGCAGTTCTTC

V gene: TRBV5-4
clone size: few
J gene: TRBJ1-5
D gene: .
CDR3 protein: CASSLDYNQPQHF
CDR3 DNA: TGTGCCAGCAGCTTGGACTACAATCAGCCCCAGCATTTT

V gene: TRBV19
clone size: .
J gene: TRBJ2-3
D gene: TRBD2
CDR3 protein: CASSGLAASTDTRYF
CDR3 DNA: TGTGCCAGTAGCGGACTAGCGGCTAGCACAGATACGCGGTATTTT

V gene: TRBV9
clone size: .
J gene: TRBJ2-7
D gene: .
CDR3 protein: CASSPRTADYEQYF
CDR3 DNA: TGTGCCAGCAGCCCAAGGACGGCGGACTACGAGCAGTACTTC

V gene: TRBV27
clone size: .
J gene: TRBJ2-5
D gene: .
CDR3 protein: CASSLSALETQYF
CDR3 DNA: TGTGCCAGCAGTTTATCTGCCTTGGAGACCCAGTACTTC

V gene: TRBV25-1
clone size: .
J gene: TRBJ2-5
D gene: .
CDR3 protein: CASSEFDTKTQYF
CDR3 DNA: TGTGCCAGCAGTGAATTTGATACCAAAACCCAGTACTTC

V gene: TRBV18
clone size: .
J gene: TRBJ2-5
D gene: TRBD1
CDR3 protein: CASSPDRAGLETQYF
CDR3 DNA: TGTGCCAGCTCACCGGACAGGGCGGGATTAGAGACCCAGTACTTC

V gene: TRBV10-1
clone size: .
J gene: TRBJ1-3
D gene: .
CDR3 protein: CASRWSHRSGNTIYF
CDR3 DNA: TGCGCCAGCAGATGGTCCCACCGCTCTGGAAACACCATATATTTT

V gene: TRBV27
clone size: .
J gene: TRBJ2-3
D gene: .
CDR3 protein: CASSFFGATDTQYF
CDR3 DNA: TGTGCCAGCAGTTTTTTTGGGGCCACAGATACGCAGTATTTT

V gene: TRBV4-1
clone size: .
J gene: TRBJ2-6
D gene: .
CDR3 protein: CASSQRTGANVLTF
CDR3 DNA: TGCGCCAGCAGCCAAAGAACTGGGGCCAACGTCCTGACTTTC

V gene: TRBV28
clone size: .
J gene: TRBJ2-1
D gene: .
CDR3 protein: CASRHRPYNEQFF
CDR3 DNA: TGTGCCAGCCGCCACCGCCCCTACAATGAGCAGTTCTTC

V gene: TRBV9
clone size: .
J gene: TRBJ1-2
D gene: TRBD1
CDR3 protein: CASSGRDRGLVYGYTF
CDR3 DNA: TGTGCCAGCAGCGGTCGGGACAGGGGCCTAGTCTATGGCTACACCTTC

V gene: TRBV27
clone size: .
J gene: TRBJ2-7
D gene: .
CDR3 protein: CASSLRVRYEQYF
CDR3 DNA: TGTGCCAGCAGTTTGAGAGTTCGGTACGAGCAGTACTTC

V gene: TRBV7-8
clone size: .
J gene: TRBJ2-7
D gene: .
CDR3 protein: CASSPGVGTWSYEQYF
CDR3 DNA: TGTGCCAGCAGCCCTGGGGTCGGGACCTGGTCCTACGAGCAGTACTTC

V gene: TRBV9
clone size: .
J gene: TRBJ2-6
D gene: TRBD2
CDR3 protein: CASSATPYPGLALSGANVLTF
CDR3 DNA: TGTGCCAGCAGCGCTACCCCTTATCCGGGACTAGCTTTATCTGGGGCCAACGTCCTGACTTTC

V gene: TRBV6-6
clone size: .
J gene: TRBJ2-5
D gene: TRBD1
CDR3 protein: CASSPTRQGPETQYF
CDR3 DNA: TGTGCCAGCAGCCCGACAAGACAGGGTCCAGAGACCCAGTACTTC

V gene: TRBV11-2
clone size: once
J gene: TRBJ2-7
D gene: .
CDR3 protein: CASSPQRATYEQYF
CDR3 DNA: TGTGCCAGCAGCCCACAGCGGGCAACCTACGAGCAGTACTTC

V gene: TRBV2
clone size: .
J gene: TRBJ1-1
D gene: .
CDR3 protein: CASSGSGMGTEAFF
CDR3 DNA: TGTGCCAGCAGTGGGTCAGGGATGGGCACTGAAGCTTTCTTT

V gene: TRBV7-9
clone size: .
J gene: TRBJ2-3
D gene: TRBD2
CDR3 protein: CASSSAGVIDTQYF
CDR3 DNA: TGTGCCAGCAGCTCAGCGGGAGTCATAGATACGCAGTATTTT

V gene: TRBV21-1
clone size: .
J gene: TRBJ2-7
D gene: .
CDR3 protein: CASSTQEGVAGIYEQYF
CDR3 DNA: TGTGCCAGCAGCACTCAAGAGGGGGTAGCGGGAATCTACGAGCAGTACTTC

V gene: TRBV25-1
clone size: .
J gene: TRBJ2-7
D gene: .
CDR3 protein: CASTKGWGYEQYF
CDR3 DNA: TGTGCCAGCACCAAGGGGTGGGGCTACGAGCAGTACTTC

V gene: TRBV4-1
clone size: once
J gene: TRBJ1-1
D gene: .
CDR3 protein: CASRNREGTNTEAFF
CDR3 DNA: TGCGCCAGCAGGAACAGGGAGGGGACGAACACTGAAGCTTTCTTT

V gene: TRBV6-5
clone size: .
J gene: TRBJ1-2
D gene: .
CDR3 protein: CVSGGDYGYTF
CDR3 DNA: TGTGTCAGCGGGGGTGACTATGGCTACACCTTC

V gene: TRBV11-2
clone size: .
J gene: TRBJ2-1
D gene: .
CDR3 protein: CASSLDTGSYNEQFF
CDR3 DNA: TGTGCCAGCAGCTTAGATACGGGCTCCTACAATGAGCAGTTCTTC

V gene: TRBV5-6
clone size: .
J gene: TRBJ2-2
D gene: .
CDR3 protein: CASSLSSRNTGELFF
CDR3 DNA: TGTGCCAGCAGCTTAAGCAGTCGTAACACCGGGGAGCTGTTTTTT

V gene: TRBV7-8
clone size: once
J gene: TRBJ2-1
D gene: TRBD2
CDR3 protein: CASSLGAGSYNEQFF
CDR3 DNA: TGTGCCAGCAGCTTAGGAGCGGGATCCTACAATGAGCAGTTCTTC

V gene: TRBV2
clone size: .
J gene: TRBJ2-7
D gene: .
CDR3 protein: CASRSPGSYEQYF
CDR3 DNA: TGTGCCAGCAGGTCCCCGGGGTCCTACGAGCAGTACTTC

V gene: TRBV18
clone size: once
J gene: TRBJ1-4
D gene: .
CDR3 protein: CASSPRQDSPQREKLFF
CDR3 DNA: TGTGCCAGCTCACCACGTCAAGACAGCCCCCAACGGGAAAAACTGTTTTTT

V gene: TRBV14
clone size: .
J gene: TRBJ2-7
D gene: TRBD1
CDR3 protein: CASSQVKGAVYEQYF
CDR3 DNA: TGTGCCAGCAGCCAAGTGAAGGGGGCGGTATACGAGCAGTACTTC

V gene: TRBV11-2
clone size: .
J gene: TRBJ2-3
D gene: .
CDR3 protein: CASSLDWPDTQYF
CDR3 DNA: TGTGCCAGCAGCTTAGATTGGCCGGATACGCAGTATTTT

V gene: TRBV27
clone size: .
J gene: TRBJ2-3
D gene: .
CDR3 protein: CASSLYGKTQTDTQYF
CDR3 DNA: TGTGCCAGCAGTTTATATGGGAAAACGCAAACAGATACGCAGTATTTT

V gene: TRBV7-6
clone size: .
J gene: TRBJ2-2
D gene: TRBD2
CDR3 protein: CASSPGLAANTGELFF
CDR3 DNA: TGTGCCAGCAGCCCAGGACTAGCGGCGAACACCGGGGAGCTGTTTTTT

V gene: TRBV10-3
clone size: .
J gene: TRBJ2-7
D gene: .
CDR3 protein: CAISDYTGNSYEQYF
CDR3 DNA: TGTGCCATCAGTGACTACACAGGGAACTCCTACGAGCAGTACTTC

V gene: TRBV7-9
clone size: .
J gene: TRBJ2-2
D gene: .
CDR3 protein: CASFGGDDTGELFF
CDR3 DNA: TGTGCCAGCTTCGGGGGAGACGACACCGGGGAGCTGTTTTTT

V gene: TRBV5-8
clone size: .
J gene: TRBJ2-7
D gene: .
CDR3 protein: CASSSYYQGQQYF
CDR3 DNA: TGTGCCAGCAGCTCGTATTACCAGGGGCAGCAGTACTTC

V gene: TRBV27
clone size: .
J gene: TRBJ1-5
D gene: TRBD1
CDR3 protein: CASSSMGTGGGQPQHF
CDR3 DNA: TGTGCCAGCAGTTCTATGGGGACAGGGGGTGGTCAGCCCCAGCATTTT

V gene: TRBV7-8
clone size: once
J gene: TRBJ2-1
D gene: TRBD1
CDR3 protein: CASSRRAGTGGRDEQFF
CDR3 DNA: TGTGCCAGCAGCAGACGAGCCGGGACAGGGGGTCGCGATGAGCAGTTCTTC

V gene: TRBV2
clone size: .
J gene: TRBJ2-3
D gene: TRBD2
CDR3 protein: CASLGGRAGDTQYF
CDR3 DNA: TGTGCCAGTCTTGGCGGGAGGGCCGGAGATACGCAGTATTTT

V gene: TRBV11-2
clone size: .
J gene: TRBJ2-7
D gene: .
CDR3 protein: CASSPRRGQYEQYF
CDR3 DNA: TGTGCCAGCAGCCCAAGGAGGGGCCAATACGAGCAGTACTTC